This T cell receptor (beta chain) was captured by sequencing in a study of Graves' ophthalmopathy and Graves' hyperthyroidism. This clonotype was observed at least ten times. Its antigen is undetermined. Notes on the study in general: Ophthalmopathy was separated from stable hyperthyroidism by a 13-signature model with 87.88% sensitivity and 81.08% specificity. Most expanded clonotypes from thyroid (those above 0.001 frequency) were also found in blood.

From germline, CDR1 is MDHEN and CDR2 SYDVKM. The CDR3 is 14 amino acids. Unmatched junction bases numbered 7, after V lost 1 base and J lost 8 bases. The evidence that diagnosis relied on was clinical symptoms, serum thyroxine, TRAb, thyroid ultrasound and orbital computed tomography. TCR beta CDR3 amplification used RNA transcripts. RT-PCR was first run with HTBI primers, then multiplex PCR in a second round. TCRdb redid the calling of the multiplex PCR reads with MiXCR, one entry per CDR3 protein. The repertoire holds around 51,000 distinct CDR3 sequences, over 40% seen once, with approximately 20% in the top ten.

The receptor's source is an adult man with Graves' ophthalmopathy. The chain combines TRBV28 with TRBJ1-2; 7 bases match TRBD1. The source material was peripheral blood. DNA for the CDR3: TGTGCCAGCAGTTTATACAGGCAGGGGGGAGGCTACACCTTC. Translation gives CASSLYRQGGGYTF.